This T cell receptor (beta chain) was identified during a study of blood T cell repertoires in COVID-19. Study overall: The study drew acute and convalescent COVID-19 samples from the United States, Italy and Spain. Sources were T cells, B-cell-depleted T cells, or PBMCs; the material itself was cDNA or gDNA.

Authors' analysis steps: The assay estimated nucleated cells by amplifying reference gene primers. Generated by immunoSEQ multiplex PCR, the TCRdb table keeps only in-frame clones and is missing some. The V and J calls and clone size were taken over from that table, and D and trimming were inferred from the DNA. This sample has about 140,000 clones, with approximately 84% found just once. Germline V gives CDR1 LGHDT, CDR2 YNNKEL (reference sequence). V was pared by 6 bases and J by 4 bases, with 25 bases between. This CDR3 has 18 residues. This clone was detected only once. Material: peripheral blood. The chain joins TRBV3-1 (or the pseudogene TRBV3-2) to TRBJ1-3; D remains ambiguous. This clonotype was obtained from an older woman with acute or convalescent COVID-19. The DNA for the CDR3 is TGTGCCAGCAGTCTCTCATCATTCACCGGAGGGCAGGGAAACACCATATATTTT. This encodes CASSLSSFTGGQGNTIYF.